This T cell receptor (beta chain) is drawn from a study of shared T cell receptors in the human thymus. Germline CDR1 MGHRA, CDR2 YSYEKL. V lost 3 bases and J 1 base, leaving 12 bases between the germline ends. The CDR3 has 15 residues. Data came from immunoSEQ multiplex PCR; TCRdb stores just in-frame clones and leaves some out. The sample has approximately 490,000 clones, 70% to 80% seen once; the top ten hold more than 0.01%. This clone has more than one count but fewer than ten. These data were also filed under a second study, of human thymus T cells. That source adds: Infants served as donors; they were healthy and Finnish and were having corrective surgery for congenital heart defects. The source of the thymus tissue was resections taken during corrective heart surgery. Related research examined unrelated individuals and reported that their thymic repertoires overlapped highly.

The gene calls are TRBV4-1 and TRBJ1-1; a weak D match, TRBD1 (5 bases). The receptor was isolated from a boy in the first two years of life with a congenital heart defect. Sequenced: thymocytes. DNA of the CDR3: TGCGCCAGCAGCCAGGAACGAGACAGGAACACTGAAGCTTTCTTT. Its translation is CASSQERDRNTEAFF.